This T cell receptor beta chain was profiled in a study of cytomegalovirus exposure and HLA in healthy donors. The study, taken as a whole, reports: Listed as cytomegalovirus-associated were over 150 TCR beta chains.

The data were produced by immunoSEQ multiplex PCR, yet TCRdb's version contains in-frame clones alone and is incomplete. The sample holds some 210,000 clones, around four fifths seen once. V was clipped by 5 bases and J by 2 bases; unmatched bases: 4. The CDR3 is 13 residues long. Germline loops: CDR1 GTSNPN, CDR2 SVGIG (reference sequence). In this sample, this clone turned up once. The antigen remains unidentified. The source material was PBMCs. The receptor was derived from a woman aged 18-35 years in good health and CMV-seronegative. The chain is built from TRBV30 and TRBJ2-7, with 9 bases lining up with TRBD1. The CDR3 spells CAWRDRGTYEQYF. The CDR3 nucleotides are TGTGCCTGGCGTGACAGGGGGACCTACGAGCAGTACTTC.